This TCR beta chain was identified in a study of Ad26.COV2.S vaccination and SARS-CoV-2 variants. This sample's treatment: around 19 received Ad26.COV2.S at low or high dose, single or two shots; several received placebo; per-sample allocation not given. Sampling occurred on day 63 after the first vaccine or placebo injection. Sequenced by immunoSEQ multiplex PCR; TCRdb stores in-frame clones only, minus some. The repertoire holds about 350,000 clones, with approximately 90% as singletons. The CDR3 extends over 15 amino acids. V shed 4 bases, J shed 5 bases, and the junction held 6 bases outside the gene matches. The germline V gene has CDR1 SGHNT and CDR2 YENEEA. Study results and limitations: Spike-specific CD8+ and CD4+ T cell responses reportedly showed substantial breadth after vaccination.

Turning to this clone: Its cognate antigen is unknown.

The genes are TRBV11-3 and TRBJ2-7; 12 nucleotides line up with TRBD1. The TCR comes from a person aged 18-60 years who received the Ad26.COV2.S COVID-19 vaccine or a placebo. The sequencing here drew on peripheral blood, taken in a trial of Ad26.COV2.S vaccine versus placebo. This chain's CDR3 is CASSSTGTGGHEQYF. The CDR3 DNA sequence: TGTGCCAGCAGCTCGACCGGGACAGGGGGCCACGAGCAGTACTTC.